This T cell receptor (beta chain) is drawn from a study of PD-L1 blockade in urothelial cancer. The germline V gene has CDR1 SGDLS and CDR2 YYNGEE. The CDR3 covers 15 residues. V dropped 0 bases and J dropped 5; count of bases not matched to a gene: 7. The time point denotes: peripheral blood 6 weeks after treatment start. The protocol was immunoSEQ multiplex PCR, while the TCRdb copy is restricted to in-frame clones and leaves out a portion. The profile covers about 48,000 clones, with roughly 80% appearing a single time and 8.8% taken by the ten largest. The sample here was PBMCs, taken around atezolizumab (anti-PD-L1) treatment. V usage is TRBV9 and J usage is TRBJ2-5, with 7 positions matching TRBD1. The TCR originated in a man aged 65 to 85 with urothelial cancer. The CDR3 coding sequence is TGTGCCAGCAGCGTAGGGGGACAGCCGAGGGAGACCCAGTACTTC. Its protein is CASSVGGQPRETQYF.